A single sample gave rise to the 10 T cell receptor beta chains below, sequenced in a study of shared clonotypes between healthy human individuals. Assay used: immunoSEQ multiplex PCR; TCRdb lists only in-frame clones, some missing. The sample lists 2 million or so clones; about 95% were seen once. The material sequenced was naive CD4+ T cells sorted from blood. Stated subset: CD45RA+ positively selected. These receptors originate from a man between 18 and 35 years old in good health.

The J gene is TRBJ1-2, the V gene TRBV7-9; D ambiguous. Germline lookup yields CDR1 SEHNR and CDR2 FQNEAQ (reference sequence). CDR3 length: 13 amino acids. The ends were cut back, 2 bases at V and 4 bases at J, with 8 bases in the middle. CDR3 protein: CASSLRGGYGYTF. The CDR3 DNA is TGTGCCAGCAGCTTACGAGGAGGCTATGGCTACACCTTC.

The rearrangement uses TRBV5-4 and TRBJ2-1, with 7 positions matching TRBD1. Trimming cost V 4 bases and J 0 bases; bases outside gene matches: 7. CDR1 SGHNT and CDR2 YYREEE come from the germline V gene (reference sequence). The length of the CDR3 is 16 residues. The CDR3 loop reads CASSTGQASSYNEQFF. DNA for the CDR3: TGTGCCAGCAGCACAGGACAGGCGAGCTCCTACAATGAGCAGTTCTTC.

This clone was detected a few times. The V and J genes are TRBV2 and TRBJ2-1; possibly TRBD2 for D (6 bases). With 7 bases removed from V and 6 bases from J, the gap between germline ends came to 16 bases. The germline V gene has CDR1 SNHLY and CDR2 FYNNEI. The CDR3 covers 14 residues. The CDR3 DNA follows: TGTGCCAGCAACCTCCGGGACTCCATCAATGAGCAGTTCTTC. Protein sequence: CASNLRDSINEQFF.

The gene calls are TRBV25-1 and TRBJ2-7, with D maybe TRBD1 (6 bases). The CDR3 totals 13 residues. Germline CDR1 MGHDK, CDR2 SYGVNS. V was pared by 6 bases and J by 3 bases, with 12 bases between. The DNA for the CDR3 is TGTGCCAGCAGATCAACAGGGAGCTACGAGCAGTACTTC. Its translation: CASRSTGSYEQYF.

The chain has TRBV7-2 and TRBJ2-1; D perhaps matches TRBD2 (5 bases). Germline CDR1 reads SGHTA; CDR2 reads FQGNSA. The CDR3 extends over 15 amino acids. V was cut by 5 bases and J by 2 bases, with 13 bases left in between. This CDR3 is CASSKPPGTYNEQFF. The CDR3 region has the DNA TGTGCCAGCAGCAAGCCGCCGGGGACCTACAATGAGCAGTTCTTC.

This clone was seen only once. The chain recombines TRBV5-4 with TRBJ2-7, with D possibly TRBD2 on 7 matching bases. Germline V gene lookup returns CDR1 SGHNT and CDR2 YYREEE (reference sequence). Trimming cost V 4 bases and J 2 bases, with 13 bases left between them. This CDR3 is 14 amino acids long. This chain's CDR3 is CASSLRGPPYEQYF. The DNA for the CDR3 is TGTGCCAGCAGCCTGCGGGGGCCACCCTACGAGCAGTACTTC.

The chain combines TRBV7-8 with TRBJ2-7, with TRBD2 as a possible D gene (5 bases). V gave up 5 bases and J gave up 1 base, with 18 bases separating them. The CDR3 contains 16 residues. Germline lookup yields CDR1 SGHVS and CDR2 FQNEAQ. The CDR3 spells CASSTRTGWESYEQYF. The CDR3 nucleotides read TGTGCCAGCAGCACTAGGACGGGCTGGGAGTCCTACGAGCAGTACTTC. Complete variable domain (other parts from reference TRBV7-8 and TRBJ2-7): GAGVSQSPRYKVAKRGQDVALRCDPISGHVSLFWYQQALGQGPEFLTYFQNEAQLDKSGLPSDRFFAERPEGSVSTLKIQRTQQEDSAVYLCASSTRTGWESYEQYFGPGTRLTVT.

The V and J genes are TRBV28 and TRBJ1-5; perhaps TRBD1 as D (6 bases). The CDR3 loop spans 14 amino acids. CDR1 is MDHEN and CDR2 is SYDVKM in the germline V gene. V lost 5 bases to trimming and J lost 1 base, with 9 bases between them. CDR3 nucleotide sequence: TGTGCCAGCAGTCGGGACATCAGCAATCAGCCCCAGCATTTT. It is translated as CASSRDISNQPQHF.

V is TRBV6-5 and J is TRBJ2-1, with 7 bases identical to TRBD2. This CDR3 region has 15 residues. The junction had 5 bases not matched to a gene; V was cut back by 6 bases and J by 0 bases. CDR1 and CDR2 (germline): MNHEY, SVGAGI. The CDR3 loop reads CASRALAFSYNEQFF. The CDR3 coding sequence is TGTGCCAGCAGAGCACTAGCGTTCTCCTACAATGAGCAGTTCTTC.

This chain uses TRBV7-3 with TRBJ2-3; tentative D call: TRBD2 (7 bases). This CDR3 contains 18 residues. V was pared by 2 bases and J by 1 base, with 19 bases between. Germline V CDR1 and CDR2: SGHTA, FQGTGA. CDR3 amino acids: CASSLLATRGARTDTQYF. In nucleotides, the CDR3 is TGTGCCAGCAGCTTACTGGCGACACGGGGGGCTCGCACAGATACGCAGTATTTT.